What follows are 4 T cell receptor beta chains derived from one specimen sequenced in a study of blood T cells in healthy people across ages. The authors ran a second PCR of 7 to 11 cycles using a sample-barcoded 5' primer and a J-beta primer mix. MiXCR, run by TCRdb on the 5' RACE reads, gives a single entry per CDR3 protein. The sample contains around 1,900,000 distinct CDR3 sequences, around 40% of which appear only once. The sequencing input was blood. Receptors originate from a human donor in good health.

The V call is TRBV12-3 or TRBV12-4, the J call TRBJ2-7; TRBD1 aligns across 7 bases. After removal of 4 bases from V and 7 bases from J, the junction contained 4 bases not matched to a gene. The CDR3 has 12 residues. In DNA, the CDR3 is TGTGCCAGCAGTTGGACAGGAGAAGAGCAGTACTTC. It encodes CASSWTGEEQYF.

The chain combines TRBV4-3 with TRBJ1-1; D gene uncertain. This CDR3 is 15 amino acids long. Germline-derived CDR1 and CDR2 are LGHNA and YSLEER. V lost 1 base, J lost 2 bases, and 11 bases lay in between. CDR3 coding DNA: TGCGCCAGCAGCCAAGTAACCGGAAAAAACACTGAAGCTTTCTTT. As protein: CASSQVTGKNTEAFF.

Concerning this clonotype itself: A much larger clone differs by one base, so this may be a read error. V usage is TRBV12-3 or TRBV12-4 and J usage is TRBJ2-7; no clear D gene. CDR3 size: 12 residues. Trimming left V 2 bases short and J 3 bases short, with 5 bases between. The CDR3 region is CASSLWHYEQYF. For the CDR3, the DNA is TGTGCCAGCAGTTTATGGCACTACGAGCAGTACTTC.

This clonotype turned up a few times. The rearrangement uses TRBV6-5 and TRBJ2-3; tentative D call: TRBD2 (7 bases). The V gene's germline CDR1 is MNHEY and CDR2 SVGAGI. V was cut by 6 bases and J by 9 bases, with 16 bases left in between. The CDR3 runs 13 residues. CDR3 coding DNA: TGTGCCAGCAGACCTTGGGGGGGGGCCACGCAGTATTTT. Residues: CASRPWGGATQYF.